This T cell receptor (beta chain) appears in the sequencing data of a study of shared clonotypes between healthy human individuals. Overall study context: The plates for each donor numbered three CD4 naive, three CD4 memory, two CD8 naive and one CD8 memory. Study outcomes and limitations: Estimated richness values were generally larger in naive subsets than in memory subsets. Of the naive CD4 clonotypes, roughly 5.2% were shared across a handful of donors.

Points on this clone: Its antigen is still unknown.

For every subset, genomic DNA was evenly distributed across several immunoSEQ plates. Here immunoSEQ multiplex PCR was the method, and the copy in TCRdb shows in-frame clones only, minus some. Counted here are 1.5 million to 2.5 million clones, approximately 95% occurring once; the ten biggest clones make up 0.95% to 1.5%. The CDR3 is 14 amino acids. Germline-derived CDR1 and CDR2 are SGHTS and YDEGEE. The trim removed 3 bases at V and 4 bases at J, leaving 7 bases unmatched. Terminally differentiated effector memory CD45RA+ cells were left out of the naive CD8 fraction, which was CD45RO-negative and positively selected for CCR7.

The source is a man aged 18 to 35 in good health. The chain carries TRBV5-8 and TRBJ2-7; 7 bases fit TRBD1. The sequenced sample consisted of naive CD8+ T cells sorted from blood. The DNA of the CDR3 is TGTGCCAGCAGCTCACGGACAGGCCGATACGAGCAGTACTTC. Its translation is CASSSRTGRYEQYF.